This T cell receptor (beta chain) was sequenced during a study of blood T cell repertoires in COVID-19 (dated by TCRdb to the early 2020s). Regarding the complete study: The collaborator samples originated in the United States, Italy and Spain and spanned the acute and convalescent phases of COVID-19. The prospective study material was composed of cDNA or gDNA derived from T cells, B-cell-depleted T cells, or PBMCs. Nearly every sample came with metadata listing a de-identified subject ID, COVID-19 status, age in years and sex. The samples were drawn from two sources: the first 160 participants of the ongoing ImmuneRACE study, and 1,200 or so subjects contributed by 6 global collaborators. Deeply sampled blood TCRbeta repertoires from subjects exposed to, actively infected with, or recovered from COVID-19 were included in the dataset. The repertoires were released in a freely available public database meant as a resource for research on the immune response to SARS-CoV-2. Where available, HLA class I and class II types were taken from metadata supplied by the sample provider and were not determined by assay-based typing. What the authors observed across the whole study: The quantity of clinical and demographic metadata differed by source and by participant and was supplied without curation.

The immunoSEQ Assay, a bias-controlled multiplex PCR, was used to amplify TCRbeta CDR3 regions from genomic DNA. The paper's data handling went like this. Nucleated cell counts per sample were estimated from amplification of reference gene primers within the assay. Sequence reads were collapsed and filtered to measure the absolute abundance of every unique TCRbeta CDR3 rearrangement. For each sample, productive Simpson clonality was calculated by taking the square root of Simpson's diversity index across productive rearrangements. TCRdb provides this immuneACCESS table in a form limited to in-frame rearrangements. Some clones are lacking; in checked studies, under half of them reflect an unresolved V gene, and why the rest are absent is not known. Clone size and the V and J calls come from that table; the DNA yielded D and trimming. The sample yields about 17,000 clones; about 85% were counted once. The ten largest clonotypes hold less than 20% of the sample.

To note about this clone: Its specific antigen is unknown. Base qualities are not provided; no much larger clone lies one nucleotide away.

The germline ends are 7 bases apart after V is trimmed by 4 bases and J by 4 bases. There are 13 amino acids in the CDR3, from cysteine to phenylalanine inclusive. The read is trimmed to its CDR3 DNA, 39 bases read in frame from base 1. From the germline V gene, CDR1 is SGHTA and CDR2 is FQGNSA. Whole blood was collected in K2EDTA tubes by collaborating institutions according to the institutions' own protocols. For TCRbeta analysis, collaborators shipped samples as frozen whole blood, isolated PBMCs, or DNA extracted from either of those sample types. The clonotype originates from a man aged 45-60 years with active COVID-19. Material for sequencing was peripheral blood. The V and J segments used are TRBV7-2 and TRBJ2-2, with the D gene not confidently named. The sequenced DNA is TGTGCCAGCAGCTCCCAGGCCACCGGGGAGCTGTTTTTT. This codes for CASSSQATGELFF.